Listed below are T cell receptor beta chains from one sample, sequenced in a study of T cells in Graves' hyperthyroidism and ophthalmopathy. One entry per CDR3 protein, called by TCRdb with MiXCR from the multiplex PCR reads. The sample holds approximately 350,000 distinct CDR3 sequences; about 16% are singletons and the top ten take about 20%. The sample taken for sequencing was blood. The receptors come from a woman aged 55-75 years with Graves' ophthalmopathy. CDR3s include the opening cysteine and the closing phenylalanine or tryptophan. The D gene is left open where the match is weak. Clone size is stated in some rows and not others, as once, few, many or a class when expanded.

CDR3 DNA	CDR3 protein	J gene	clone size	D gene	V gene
TGTGCCAGCAGTGAAGAAGAAGGGTTCACTGAAGCTTTCTTT	CASSEEEGFTEAFF	TRBJ1-1	many	.	TRBV2
TGTGCCAGCAGCTCCCCGGGGGGTTTTCATTCACCCCTCCACTTT	CASSSPGGFHSPLHF	TRBJ1-6	.	.	TRBV2
TGTGCCAGCGGTTACAGTAGCACAGATACGCAGTATTTT	CASGYSSTDTQYF	TRBJ2-3	many	.	TRBV7-9
TGCGCCAGCAGCTCGAGGGGGGGAGTTGTTCTCATCGACGAGCAGTACTTC	CASSSRGGVVLIDEQYF	TRBJ2-7	.	.	TRBV5-1
TGCAGTGCTCTGGGGACTAGCAAATTACATCAGTTCTTC	CSALGTSKLHQFF	TRBJ2-1	many	TRBD2	TRBV20-1
TGCAGCGTTGGCCTAGCGGGAAAAGAGACCCAGTACTTC	CSVGLAGKETQYF	TRBJ2-5	.	TRBD2	TRBV29-1
TGCGCCAGCAGTTTCCCGGGGCCCCTGTTTTTT	CASSFPGPLFF	TRBJ1-4	.	.	TRBV4-1
TGTGCCAGCAGCTTAAATCAGGGGGCAAGGGGCACTGAAGCTTTCTTT	CASSLNQGARGTEAFF	TRBJ1-1	many	TRBD1	TRBV7-8
TGTGCCAGCAGCTTTCTAGCGCAGAGCTCCTACAATGAGCAGTTCTTC	CASSFLAQSSYNEQFF	TRBJ2-1	many	.	TRBV5-6
TGCAGTGCTCGTGACCCCGAGGACGGCGGGACAGATACGCAGTATTTT	CSARDPEDGGTDTQYF	TRBJ2-3	many	.	TRBV20-1
TGCGCCAGCAGCTATCCGCCGGGCGGGACAGATACGCAGTATTTT	CASSYPPGGTDTQYF	TRBJ2-3	.	.	TRBV5-1
TGTGCCAGCAGCCAACTTGGTGGGGCTTCGGACGAGCAGTACTTC	CASSQLGGASDEQYF	TRBJ2-7	many	.	TRBV3-1
TGCGCCAGCAGCCAAAAAAGATTTCAGGACCTAGTAATATCCTACGAGCAGTACTTC	CASSQKRFQDLVISYEQYF	TRBJ2-7	.	.	TRBV4-1